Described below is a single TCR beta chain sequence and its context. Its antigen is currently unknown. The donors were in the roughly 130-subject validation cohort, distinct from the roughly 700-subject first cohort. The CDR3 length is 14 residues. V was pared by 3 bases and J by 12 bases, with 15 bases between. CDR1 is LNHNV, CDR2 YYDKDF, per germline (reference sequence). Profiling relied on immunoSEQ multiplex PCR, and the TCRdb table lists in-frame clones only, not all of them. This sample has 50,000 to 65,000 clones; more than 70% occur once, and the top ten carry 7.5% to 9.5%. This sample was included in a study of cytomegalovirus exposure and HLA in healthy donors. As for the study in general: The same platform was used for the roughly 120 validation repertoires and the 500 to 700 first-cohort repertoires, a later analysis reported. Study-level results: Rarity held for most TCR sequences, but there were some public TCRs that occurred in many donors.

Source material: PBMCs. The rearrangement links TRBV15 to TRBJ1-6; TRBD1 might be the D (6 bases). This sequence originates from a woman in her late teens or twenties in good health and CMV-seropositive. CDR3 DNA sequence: TGTGCCACCAGCAGTTGGCAGGGGCATTTACCCCTCCACTTT. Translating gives CATSSWQGHLPLHF.